Described below is a single T cell receptor beta chain sequence and its context. CDR3 length: 13 residues. The ends were cut back, 8 bases at V and 6 bases at J, with 14 bases in the middle. Per the germline V gene, CDR1 is MGHDK and CDR2 is SYGVNS. Study processing details: Amplification from reference gene primers served as the basis for estimated nucleated cell counts. Here immunoSEQ multiplex PCR was the method, and the copy in TCRdb shows in-frame clones only, minus some. That table supplies the V and J calls and clone size; D and trimming were determined from the DNA. The repertoire includes roughly 200,000 clones, about 85% of them detected once, and approximately 5% sits in the top ten. This sample stems from a study of blood T cell repertoires in COVID-19. Overall study: Samples taken during acute and convalescent COVID-19 were collected in the United States, Italy and Spain. PBMCs, B-cell-depleted T cells, or T cells were the source of the cDNA or gDNA that made up the material.

The rearrangement joins TRBV25-1 to TRBJ2-1, with a tentative D call TRBD2 (5 bases). The sequenced sample consisted of peripheral blood. The clonotype comes from a woman older than 75 with acute or convalescent COVID-19. CDR3 in DNA: TGTGCCAGCGCAGGACTGAATTTCAATGAGCAGTTCTTC. This sequence encodes CASAGLNFNEQFF.